Detailed here is one TCR gamma chain. What it recognizes is unknown. The entry originates in a study of human gamma delta and Vdelta1 T cells. Germline CDR1 reads VTNTFY; CDR2 reads YDVSTARD (reference sequence). The CDR3 has 17 amino acids. J lost 0 bases, V lost 1 base, and 12 bases had no gene match. TCRdb redid clone calling on the PCR reads using CATT. Of about 3,900 gamma-chain clones listed, 15% to 20% were seen once; the top ten hold approximately 7%. This chain uses TRGV3 with TRGJ1 or TRGJ2. The sequence was collected from a human donor in good health. Sequenced: Vdelta1 gamma-delta T cells from blood grown in culture (DOT cells). CDR3 residues: CATWDRHKNSNYYKKLF. The CDR3 nucleotides read TGTGCCACCTGGGACAGACACAAGAATTCGAATTATTATAAGAAACTCTTT.